Many counts were recorded for the clone carrying this T cell receptor beta chain. Its antigen remains unknown. These data belong to a study of identical twins. Regarding the study as a whole: Out-of-frame sharing of TCR alpha in monozygotic twins was underestimated by models. Memory repertoires lacked the insertion deficit that abundant cord blood beta clonotypes showed.

Healthy Caucasian individuals made up all the donors. One entry per CDR3 protein, called by TCRdb with MiXCR from the 5' RACE reads. In the table there are 240,000 or so distinct CDR3 sequences, 10% to 13% of which are singletons. This clonotype originated in a man aged 45-65 years in good health. Sequencing used memory T cells sorted from blood.

This chain's CDR3 is CSARQGGLLNQPQHF. CDR3 DNA sequence: TGCAGTGCGCGACAGGGGGGGCTTCTTAATCAGCCCCAGCATTTT. The chain uses TRBV20-1 and TRBJ1-5, with 9 bases matching TRBD1. The CDR3 spans 15 residues. J was trimmed by 4 bases and V by 6 bases; bases with no gene match: 10. The germline CDR1 and CDR2 sequences are DFQATT and SNEGSKA (reference sequence).